This T cell receptor (beta chain) was retrieved from a study of naive and memory T cell subsets. Study conclusions and caveats: Especially in CD8 cells, naive repertoires contained a few larger clonotypes, possibly CD45RA-re-expressing memory cells. Each distinct alpha or beta sequence counts as one clonotype. Over 95% of naive TCR sequences appeared only once after error correction, unlike memory subsets.

CD8 T cells were positively selected from what remained after CD4 positive selection. This clonotype came up a few times. Its specificity is unknown. An equimolar mix of two oligonucleotides served as the beta constant-region primer for TRBC1 and TRBC2. The ligated cDNA underwent four PCR rounds using SP2 and nested alpha and beta constant-region primers. TCRdb reanalysed the UMI-ligation and nested PCR reads using MiXCR and keeps one entry per CDR3 protein. Of around 93,000 distinct CDR3 sequences listed, about 11% were seen once; the top ten hold more than 0.11%. In germline, CDR1 is MDHEN, CDR2 SYDVKM. V trimming: 3 bases; J trimming: 2 bases; junction bases outside the gene matches: 6. The CDR3 totals 15 residues.

Material: naive CD4+ T cells from blood. The chain uses TRBV28 and TRBJ2-5; 7 nucleotides agree with TRBD2. This receptor was obtained from a human donor in good health. CDR3 DNA: TGTGCCAGCAGTTTGGGGGGGGTTCGACAAGAGACCCAGTACTTC. Protein: CASSLGGVRQETQYF.